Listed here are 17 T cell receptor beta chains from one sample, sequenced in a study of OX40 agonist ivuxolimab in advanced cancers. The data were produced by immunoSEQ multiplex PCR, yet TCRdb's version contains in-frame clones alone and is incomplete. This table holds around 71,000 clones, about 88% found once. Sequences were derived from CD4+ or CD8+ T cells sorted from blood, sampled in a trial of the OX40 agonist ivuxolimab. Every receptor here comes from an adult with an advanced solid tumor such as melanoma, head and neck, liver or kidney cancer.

CDR3 sequence: CASSREAGGLTDTQYF. CDR3 nucleotides: TGCGCCAGCAGCCGAGAAGCGGGAGGGCTCACAGATACGCAGTATTTT. The chain couples TRBV4-3 to TRBJ2-3; 10 nucleotides match TRBD2. Trimming removed 4 bases from V and 2 bases from J; junction bases left unmatched: 6. This CDR3 has 16 amino acids. Germline lookup yields CDR1 LGHNA and CDR2 YSLEER.

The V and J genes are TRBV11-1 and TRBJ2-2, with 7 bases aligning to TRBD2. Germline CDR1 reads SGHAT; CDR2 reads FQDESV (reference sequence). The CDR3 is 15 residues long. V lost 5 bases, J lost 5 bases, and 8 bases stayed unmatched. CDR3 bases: TGTGCCAGCAGCCCTAGCGGAGACGGTACCGGGGAGCTGTTTTTT. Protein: CASSPSGDGTGELFF. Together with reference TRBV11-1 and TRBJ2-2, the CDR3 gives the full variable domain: EAEVAQSPRYKITEKSQAVAFWCDPISGHATLYWYRQILGQGPELLVQFQDESVVDDSQLPKDRFSAERLKGVDSTLKIQPAELGDSAMYLCASSPSGDGTGELFFGEGSRLTVL.

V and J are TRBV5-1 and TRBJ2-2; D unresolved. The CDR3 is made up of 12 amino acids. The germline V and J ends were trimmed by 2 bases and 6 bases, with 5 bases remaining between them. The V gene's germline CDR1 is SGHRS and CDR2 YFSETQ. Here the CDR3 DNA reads TGCGCCAGCAGCTTTGCGGCCGGGGAGCTGTTTTTT. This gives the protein CASSFAAGELFF.

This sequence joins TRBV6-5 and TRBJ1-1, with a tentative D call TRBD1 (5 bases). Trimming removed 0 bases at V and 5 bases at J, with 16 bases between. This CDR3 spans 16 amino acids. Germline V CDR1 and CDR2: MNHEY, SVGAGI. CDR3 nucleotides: TGTGCCAGCAGTTACTCGATAGGGGCCGGGGGTACTGAAGCTTTCTTT. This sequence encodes CASSYSIGAGGTEAFF.

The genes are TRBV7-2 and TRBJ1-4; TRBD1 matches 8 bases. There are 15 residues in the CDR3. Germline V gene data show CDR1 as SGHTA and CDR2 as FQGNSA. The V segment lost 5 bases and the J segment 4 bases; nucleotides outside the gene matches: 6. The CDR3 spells CASSDRTGGNEKLFF. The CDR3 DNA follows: TGTGCCAGCAGCGACCGAACAGGGGGTAATGAAAAACTGTTTTTT.

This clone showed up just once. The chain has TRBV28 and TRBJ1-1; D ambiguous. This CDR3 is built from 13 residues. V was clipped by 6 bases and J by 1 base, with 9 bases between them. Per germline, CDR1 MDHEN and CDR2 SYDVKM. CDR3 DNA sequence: TGTGCCAGCAGCGAGACAAGGAACACTGAAGCTTTCTTT. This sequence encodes CASSETRNTEAFF.

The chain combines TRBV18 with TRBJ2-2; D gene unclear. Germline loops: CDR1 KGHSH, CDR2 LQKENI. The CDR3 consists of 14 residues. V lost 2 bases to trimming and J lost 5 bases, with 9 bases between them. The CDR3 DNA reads TGTGCCAGCTCACCAATCAGAGAGACCGGGGAGCTGTTTTTT. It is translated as CASSPIRETGELFF. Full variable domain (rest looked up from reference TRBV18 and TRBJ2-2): NAGVMQNPRHLVRRRGQEARLRCSPMKGHSHVYWYRQLPEEGLKFMVYLQKENIIDESGMPKERFSAEFPKEGPSILRIQQVVRGDSAAYFCASSPIRETGELFFGEGSRLTVL.

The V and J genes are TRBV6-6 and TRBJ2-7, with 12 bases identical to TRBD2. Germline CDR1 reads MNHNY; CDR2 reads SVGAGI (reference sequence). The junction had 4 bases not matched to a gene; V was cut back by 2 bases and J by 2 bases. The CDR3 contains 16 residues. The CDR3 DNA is TGTGCCAGCAGTTACGCCGGACTAGCGGGAACCTACGAGCAGTACTTC. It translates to CASSYAGLAGTYEQYF.

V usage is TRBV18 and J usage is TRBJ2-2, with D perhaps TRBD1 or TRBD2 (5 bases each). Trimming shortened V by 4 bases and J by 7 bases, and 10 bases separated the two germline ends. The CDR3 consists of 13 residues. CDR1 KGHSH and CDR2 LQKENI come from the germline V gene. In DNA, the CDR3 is TGTGCCAGCTCACGCCGGGACGACGGGGAGCTGTTTTTT. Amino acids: CASSRRDDGELFF.

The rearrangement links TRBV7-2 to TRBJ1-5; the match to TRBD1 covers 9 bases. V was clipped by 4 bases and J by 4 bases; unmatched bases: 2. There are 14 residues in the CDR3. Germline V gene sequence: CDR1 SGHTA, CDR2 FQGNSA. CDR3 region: CASSSGTGNQPQHF. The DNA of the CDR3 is TGTGCCAGCAGCTCCGGGACAGGGAATCAGCCCCAGCATTTT.

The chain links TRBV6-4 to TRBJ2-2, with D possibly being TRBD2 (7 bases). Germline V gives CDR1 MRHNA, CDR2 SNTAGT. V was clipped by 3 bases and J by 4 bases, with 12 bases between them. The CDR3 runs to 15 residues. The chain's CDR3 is CASSDRGAATGELFF. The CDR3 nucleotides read TGTGCCAGCAGTGATCGGGGGGCCGCCACCGGGGAGCTGTTTTTT.

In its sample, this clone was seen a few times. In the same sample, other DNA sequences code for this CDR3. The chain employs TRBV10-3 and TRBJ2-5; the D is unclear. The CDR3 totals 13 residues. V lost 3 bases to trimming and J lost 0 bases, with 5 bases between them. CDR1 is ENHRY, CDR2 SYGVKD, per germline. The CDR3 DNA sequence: TGTGCCATCAGTGATGTCAACCAAGAGACCCAGTACTTC. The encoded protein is CAISDVNQETQYF.

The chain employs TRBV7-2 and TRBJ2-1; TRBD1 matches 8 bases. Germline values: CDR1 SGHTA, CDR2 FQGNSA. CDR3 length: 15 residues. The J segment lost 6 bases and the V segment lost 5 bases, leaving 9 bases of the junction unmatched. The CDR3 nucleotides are TGTGCCAGCAGCGGACAGGGAGGTCTAGGCAATGAGCAGTTCTTC. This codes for CASSGQGGLGNEQFF.

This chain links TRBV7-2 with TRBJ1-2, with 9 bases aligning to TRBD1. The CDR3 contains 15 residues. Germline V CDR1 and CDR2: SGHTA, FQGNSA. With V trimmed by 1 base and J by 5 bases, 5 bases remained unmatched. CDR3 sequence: CASSLEPGQGYGYTF. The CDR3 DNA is TGTGCCAGCAGCTTAGAACCGGGACAGGGATATGGCTACACCTTC.

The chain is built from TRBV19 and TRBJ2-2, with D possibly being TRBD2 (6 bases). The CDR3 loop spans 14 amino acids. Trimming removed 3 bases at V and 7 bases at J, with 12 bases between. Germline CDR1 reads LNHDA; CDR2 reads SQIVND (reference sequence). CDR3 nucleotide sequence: TGTGCCAGTAGTATTCCGGGGGTTGGCGGGGAGCTGTTTTTT. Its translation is CASSIPGVGGELFF.

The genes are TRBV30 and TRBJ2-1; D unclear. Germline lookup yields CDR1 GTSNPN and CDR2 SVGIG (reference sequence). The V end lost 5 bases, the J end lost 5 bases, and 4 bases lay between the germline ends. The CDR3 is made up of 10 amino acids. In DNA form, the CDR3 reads TGTGCCTGGTCGAACAATGAGCAGTTCTTC. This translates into CAWSNNEQFF.

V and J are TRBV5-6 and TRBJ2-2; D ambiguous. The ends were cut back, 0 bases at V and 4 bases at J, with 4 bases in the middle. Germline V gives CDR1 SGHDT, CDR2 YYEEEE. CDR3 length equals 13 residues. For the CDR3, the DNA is TGTGCCAGCAGCTTGGTGCCCACCGGGGAGCTGTTTTTT. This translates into CASSLVPTGELFF.